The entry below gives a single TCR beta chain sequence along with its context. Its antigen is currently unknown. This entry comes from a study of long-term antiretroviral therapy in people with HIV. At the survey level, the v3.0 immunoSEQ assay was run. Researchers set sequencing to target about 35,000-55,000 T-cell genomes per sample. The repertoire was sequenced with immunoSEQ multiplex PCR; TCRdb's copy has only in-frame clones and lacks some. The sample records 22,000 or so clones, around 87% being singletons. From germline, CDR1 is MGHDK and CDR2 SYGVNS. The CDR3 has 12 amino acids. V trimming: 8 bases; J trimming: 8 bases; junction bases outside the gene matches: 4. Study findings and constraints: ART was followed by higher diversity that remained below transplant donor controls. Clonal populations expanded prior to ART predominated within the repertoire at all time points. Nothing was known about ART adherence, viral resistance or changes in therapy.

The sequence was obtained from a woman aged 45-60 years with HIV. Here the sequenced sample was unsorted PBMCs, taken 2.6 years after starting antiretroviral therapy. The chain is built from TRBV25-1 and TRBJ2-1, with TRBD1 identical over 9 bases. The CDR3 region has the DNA TGTGCCAGCTCTGACAGGGGGTATGAGCAGTTCTTC. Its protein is CASSDRGYEQFF.